The clone carrying this T cell receptor beta chain was seen ten or more times. Its target is not known. This entry belongs to a study of T cells in Graves' hyperthyroidism and ophthalmopathy. Diagnostic decisions used clinical symptoms, serum thyroxine and TRAb, thyroid ultrasound and orbital computed tomography. General study points: Before onset, by a median of approximately 6.8 months, the model predicted ophthalmopathy.

Amplification yielded TCR beta CDR3 regions, with RNA transcripts as the source. First-round RT-PCR of the TCR CDR3 relied on the HTBI primer set. TCRdb fed the multiplex PCR reads into MiXCR, producing one record per CDR3 protein. Seen here are 96,000 or so distinct CDR3 sequences, 51% observed once, and the top ten hold 25% to 30%. Trimming removed 3 bases from V and 4 bases from J, with 12 bases in between. The CDR3 covers 15 residues. Looked up from germline, CDR1 is SNHLY and CDR2 is FYNNEI. This clonotype originated in a woman in her thirties or forties with Graves' hyperthyroidism. The rearrangement links TRBV2 to TRBJ2-2; D possibly uses TRBD1 or TRBD2 (6 bases each). Specimen: blood. The CDR3 sequence is CASSDRGVVTGELFF. CDR3 bases: TGTGCCAGCAGTGATAGGGGGGTGGTCACCGGGGAGCTGTTTTTT.